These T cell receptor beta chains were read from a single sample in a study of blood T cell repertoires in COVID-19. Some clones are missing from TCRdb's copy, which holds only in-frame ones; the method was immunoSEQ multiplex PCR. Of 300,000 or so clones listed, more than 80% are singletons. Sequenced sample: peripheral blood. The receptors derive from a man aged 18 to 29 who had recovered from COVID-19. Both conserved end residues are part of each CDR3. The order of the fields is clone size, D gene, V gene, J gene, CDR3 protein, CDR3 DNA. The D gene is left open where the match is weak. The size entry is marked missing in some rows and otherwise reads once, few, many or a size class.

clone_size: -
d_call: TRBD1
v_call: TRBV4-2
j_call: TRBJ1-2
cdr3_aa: CASSPGTASNYGYTF
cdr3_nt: TGTGCCAGCAGCCCAGGGACAGCCTCTAACTATGGCTACACCTTC

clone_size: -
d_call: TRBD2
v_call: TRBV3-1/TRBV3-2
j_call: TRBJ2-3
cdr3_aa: CASSQEGLAGEYF
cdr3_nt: TGTGCCAGCAGCCAAGAAGGACTAGCGGGAGAGTATTTT

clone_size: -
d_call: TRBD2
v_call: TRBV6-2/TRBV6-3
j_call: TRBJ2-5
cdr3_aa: CASSHVGRGWQETQYF
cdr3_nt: TGTGCCAGCAGCCACGTCGGGAGGGGGTGGCAAGAGACCCAGTACTTC

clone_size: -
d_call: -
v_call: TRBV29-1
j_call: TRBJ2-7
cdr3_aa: CSVETGVAYEQYF
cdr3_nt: TGCAGCGTTGAAACGGGAGTGGCGTACGAGCAGTACTTC

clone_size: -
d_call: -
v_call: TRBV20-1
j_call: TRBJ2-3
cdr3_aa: CSASDRMTQYF
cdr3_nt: TGCAGTGCTAGCGACAGGATGACGCAGTATTTT

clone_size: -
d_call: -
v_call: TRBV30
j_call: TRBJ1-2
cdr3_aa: CAWAQTGNYGYTF
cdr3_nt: TGTGCCTGGGCCCAGACGGGTAACTATGGCTACACCTTC

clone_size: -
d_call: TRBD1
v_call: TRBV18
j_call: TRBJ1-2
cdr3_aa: CASSSPLEGGGGDGYTF
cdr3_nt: TGTGCCAGCTCATCACCATTGGAAGGGGGCGGAGGTGATGGCTACACCTTC

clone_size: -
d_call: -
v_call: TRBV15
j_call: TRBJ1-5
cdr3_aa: CATSSAVGVQPQHF
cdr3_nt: TGTGCCACCAGCTCAGCGGTAGGAGTACAGCCCCAGCATTTT

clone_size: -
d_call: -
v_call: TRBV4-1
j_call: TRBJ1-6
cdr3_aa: CASSQQPGLLDSPLHF
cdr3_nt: TGCGCCAGCAGCCAGCAGCCGGGACTTTTGGATTCACCCCTCCACTTT

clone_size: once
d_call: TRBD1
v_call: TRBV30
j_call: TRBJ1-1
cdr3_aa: CAWSKTGGTEAFF
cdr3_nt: TGTGCCTGGAGTAAAACAGGGGGCACTGAAGCTTTCTTT

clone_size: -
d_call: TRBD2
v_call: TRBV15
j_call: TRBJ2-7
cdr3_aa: CATSRELAGAPSYEQYF
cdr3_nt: TGTGCCACCAGCAGAGAACTAGCGGGGGCCCCTTCCTACGAGCAGTACTTC

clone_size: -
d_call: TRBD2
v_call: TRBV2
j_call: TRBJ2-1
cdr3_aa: CASKGGSSYNEQFF
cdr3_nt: TGTGCCAGCAAAGGCGGGAGCTCCTACAATGAGCAGTTCTTC

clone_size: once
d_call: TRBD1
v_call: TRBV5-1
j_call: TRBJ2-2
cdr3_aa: CASSGSGGMNTGELFF
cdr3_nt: TGCGCCAGCAGCGGGTCAGGGGGCATGAACACCGGGGAGCTGTTTTTT

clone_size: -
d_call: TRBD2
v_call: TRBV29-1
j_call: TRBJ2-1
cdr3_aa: CSVVGAGGYNEQFF
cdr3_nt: TGCAGCGTTGTCGGGGCGGGGGGGTACAATGAGCAGTTCTTC

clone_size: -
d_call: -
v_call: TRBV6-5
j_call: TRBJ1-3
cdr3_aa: CASSSLDRSSGNTIYF
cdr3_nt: TGTGCCAGCAGTTCTTTAGACAGGAGCTCTGGAAACACCATATATTTT

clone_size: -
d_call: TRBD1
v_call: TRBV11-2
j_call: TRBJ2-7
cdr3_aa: CASSLGTGSYEQYF
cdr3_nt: TGTGCCAGCAGCTTAGGGACAGGGTCCTACGAGCAGTACTTC

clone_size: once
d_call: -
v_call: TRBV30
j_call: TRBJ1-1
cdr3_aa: CAWTVGVRTEAFF
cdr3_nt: TGTGCCTGGACAGTCGGGGTCCGAACTGAAGCTTTCTTT

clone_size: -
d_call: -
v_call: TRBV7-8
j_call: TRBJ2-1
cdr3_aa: CASSLALRVSYNEQFF
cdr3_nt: TGTGCCAGCAGCTTAGCTCTCAGGGTCTCGTACAATGAGCAGTTCTTC

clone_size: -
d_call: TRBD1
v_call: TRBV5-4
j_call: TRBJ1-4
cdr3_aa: CASSKIQGGDGKLFF
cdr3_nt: TGTGCCAGCAGCAAAATCCAGGGGGGTGACGGAAAACTGTTTTTT

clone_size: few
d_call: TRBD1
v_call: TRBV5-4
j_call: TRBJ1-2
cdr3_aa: CASSAGQSLYGYTF
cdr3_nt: TGTGCCAGCAGCGCGGGACAGTCACTATATGGCTACACCTTC

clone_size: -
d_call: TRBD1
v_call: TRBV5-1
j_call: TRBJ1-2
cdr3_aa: CASSRGQGNYGYTF
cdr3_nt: TGCGCCAGCAGCCGGGGACAGGGGAACTATGGCTACACCTTC

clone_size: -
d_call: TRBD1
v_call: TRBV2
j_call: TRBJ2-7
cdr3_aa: CASSSHQGTDYEQYF
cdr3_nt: TGTGCCAGCAGTTCTCACCAAGGGACAGACTACGAGCAGTACTTC

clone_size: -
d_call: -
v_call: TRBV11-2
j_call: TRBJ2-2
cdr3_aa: CASSLAPSPNTGELFF
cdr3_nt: TGTGCCAGCAGCTTAGCACCTAGCCCGAACACCGGGGAGCTGTTTTTT

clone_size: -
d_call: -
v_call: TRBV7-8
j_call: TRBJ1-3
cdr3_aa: CASSYDTGNTIYF
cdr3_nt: TGTGCCAGCAGCTATGACACTGGAAACACCATATATTTT

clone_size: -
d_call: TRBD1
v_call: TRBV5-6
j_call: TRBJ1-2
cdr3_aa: CASSLDRGRFGYTF
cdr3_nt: TGTGCCAGCAGCTTGGACAGGGGTCGGTTTGGCTACACCTTC

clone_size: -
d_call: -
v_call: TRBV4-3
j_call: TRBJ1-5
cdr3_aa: CASSQVARVNQPQHF
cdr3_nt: TGCGCCAGCAGCCAAGTCGCCAGGGTAAATCAGCCCCAGCATTTT

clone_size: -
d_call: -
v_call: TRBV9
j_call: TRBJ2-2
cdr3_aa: CASSPDGFTGELFF
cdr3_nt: TGTGCCAGCAGCCCCGACGGGTTCACCGGGGAGCTGTTTTTT

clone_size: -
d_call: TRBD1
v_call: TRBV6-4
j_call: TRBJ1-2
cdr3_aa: CASYHPPTGGEVGYGYTF
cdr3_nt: TGTGCCAGCTACCACCCCCCCACAGGGGGCGAAGTAGGATATGGCTACACCTTC

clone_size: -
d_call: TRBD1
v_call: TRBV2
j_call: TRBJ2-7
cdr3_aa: CASSDPLQTGSDEQYF
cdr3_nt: TGTGCCAGCAGTGATCCTCTCCAGACAGGGAGCGACGAGCAGTACTTC

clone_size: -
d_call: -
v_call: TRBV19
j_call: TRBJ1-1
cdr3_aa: CASSMQSNTEAFF
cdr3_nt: TGTGCCAGTAGTATGCAGTCGAACACTGAAGCTTTCTTT

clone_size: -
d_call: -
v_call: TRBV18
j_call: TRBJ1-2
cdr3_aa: CASSRAIQGSLGYTF
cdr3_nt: TGTGCCAGCTCTCGCGCGATACAGGGTAGTCTTGGCTACACCTTC

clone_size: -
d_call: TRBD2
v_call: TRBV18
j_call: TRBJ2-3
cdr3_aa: CASSPVGLAGVRADTQYF
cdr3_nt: TGTGCCAGCTCACCAGTGGGACTAGCGGGAGTGAGGGCAGATACGCAGTATTTT

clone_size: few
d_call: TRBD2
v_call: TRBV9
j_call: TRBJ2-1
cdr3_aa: CASSVPGLAGNEQFF
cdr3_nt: TGTGCCAGCAGCGTACCGGGACTAGCGGGTAATGAGCAGTTCTTC

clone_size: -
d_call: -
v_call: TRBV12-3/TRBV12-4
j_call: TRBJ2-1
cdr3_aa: CASSFLEAEQFF
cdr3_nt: TGTGCCAGCAGTTTTCTCGAGGCTGAGCAGTTCTTC

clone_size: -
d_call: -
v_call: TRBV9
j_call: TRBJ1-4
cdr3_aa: CASSVGWDGFGRDEKLFF
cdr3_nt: TGTGCCAGCAGCGTAGGATGGGACGGTTTCGGGAGAGATGAAAAACTGTTTTTT

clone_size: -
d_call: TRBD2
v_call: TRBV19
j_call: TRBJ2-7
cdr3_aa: CASSSRTSGGGSSYEQYF
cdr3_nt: TGTGCCAGTAGTAGCAGGACTAGCGGGGGTGGGAGCTCCTACGAGCAGTACTTC